In its sample, the clone carrying this TCR beta chain was seen many times. What it recognizes is unknown. Per the germline V gene, CDR1 is KGHDR and CDR2 is SFDVKD. This CDR3 spans 14 amino acids. V lost 4 bases, J lost 7 bases, and 13 bases lay in between. TCR cDNA molecules each carried a unique molecular identifier. TCRdb recomputed calls from the 5' RACE reads with MiXCR, one row per CDR3 protein. The top ten hold around 39% of the sample, which has around 45,000 distinct CDR3 sequences, about 12% seen once. The time point here: sample taken at primary tumor resection. Without sorting, whole RNA was sequenced from tumor, nontumor lung or frozen PBMC. The donor group consisted of around 66 patients who had untreated, early-stage non-small cell lung cancer. This record belongs to a study of spatial heterogeneity in lung cancer. The study, taken as a whole, reports: Expanded tumor TCRs that were ubiquitous appeared in blood more at resection than follow-up.

This TCR came from a female donor with early-stage non-small cell lung cancer. This chain connects TRBV24-1 to TRBJ2-1, with D perhaps matching TRBD1 or TRBD2 (6 bases each). The sample consisted of PBMCs, taken at surgery. Here the CDR3 reads CATSEPGGGNEQFF. The CDR3 nucleotides are TGTGCCACCAGTGAGCCCGGAGGGGGGAATGAGCAGTTCTTC.